This TCR beta chain was retrieved from a study of blood T cell repertoires in COVID-19 (dated by TCRdb to the early 2020s). Regarding the study in general: Samples from collaborators originated in the United States, Italy and Spain and spanned both the acute and convalescent phases of COVID-19. Samples came from the ongoing ImmuneRACE study (first 160 participants) plus 1,254 subjects from 6 global collaborators. The material from the prospective study consisted of cDNA or gDNA derived from T cells, B-cell-depleted T cells, or PBMCs. Where available, HLA class I and class II types were obtained from metadata supplied by the sample provider rather than from assay-based typing. The sample metadata nearly always contained a de-identified subject ID, COVID-19 status, age in years and sex. Deeply sampled blood TCRbeta repertoires from subjects exposed to, actively infected with, or recovered from COVID-19 were included in the dataset. The repertoires were released in a freely available public database meant as a resource for research on the immune response to SARS-CoV-2. Overall results and qualifications from the work: The quantity of clinical and demographic metadata differed by source and by participant and was supplied without curation.

TCRbeta CDR3 regions were amplified from genomic DNA by means of the immunoSEQ Assay, a bias-controlled multiplex PCR. For the original study's pipeline: The number of nucleated cells in each sample was estimated by amplification of reference gene primers within the assay. Sequence reads were collapsed and filtered to measure the absolute abundance of every unique TCRbeta CDR3 rearrangement. For each sample, productive Simpson clonality was calculated as the square root of Simpson's diversity index over productive rearrangements. TCRdb limited this immuneACCESS table to in-frame rearrangements with V and J called. A share of clones is missing; checked studies link under half to unresolved V genes, and the rest is unexplained. V and J calls and clone size are copied from that table; D and trimming were computed from the DNA. The table for this sample lists around 170,000 clones; about four fifths of them were counted only once. Roughly 13% of the sample belongs to the ten largest clones.

On this clone: No antigen is known for it. Base qualities are missing; no much larger clone stands one base away.

The CDR3 contains 15 residues, cysteine and phenylalanine counted. The entry retains the CDR3 DNA only, 45 bases that are in frame from base 1. V is clipped by 5 bases and J by 0 bases, and the sequence between their germline boundaries is 13 bases long. CDR1 and CDR2, looked up from the germline V gene, are MDHEN and SYDVKM. Collaborating institutions collected whole blood in K2EDTA tubes following their own protocols. For TCRbeta analysis, collaborators shipped samples in one of three forms: frozen whole blood, isolated PBMCs, or DNA extracted from either of those sample types. The sequence was obtained from a woman of 80 years or more with acute or convalescent COVID-19. The V gene is TRBV28 and the J gene is TRBJ1-1, with an unclear D gene assignment. Source material: peripheral blood. DNA sequence: TGTGCCAGCAGTCCCCCGACAATTATGAACACTGAAGCTTTCTTT. It encodes CASSPPTIMNTEAFF. With the rest looked up from the reference TRBV28 and TRBJ1-1 genes rather than sequenced, the full variable domain is DVKVTQSSRYLVKRTGEKVFLECVQDMDHENMFWYRQDPGLGLRLIYFSYDVKMKEKGDIPEGYSVSREKKERFSLILESASTNQTSMYLCASSPPTIMNTEAFFGQGTRLTVV.